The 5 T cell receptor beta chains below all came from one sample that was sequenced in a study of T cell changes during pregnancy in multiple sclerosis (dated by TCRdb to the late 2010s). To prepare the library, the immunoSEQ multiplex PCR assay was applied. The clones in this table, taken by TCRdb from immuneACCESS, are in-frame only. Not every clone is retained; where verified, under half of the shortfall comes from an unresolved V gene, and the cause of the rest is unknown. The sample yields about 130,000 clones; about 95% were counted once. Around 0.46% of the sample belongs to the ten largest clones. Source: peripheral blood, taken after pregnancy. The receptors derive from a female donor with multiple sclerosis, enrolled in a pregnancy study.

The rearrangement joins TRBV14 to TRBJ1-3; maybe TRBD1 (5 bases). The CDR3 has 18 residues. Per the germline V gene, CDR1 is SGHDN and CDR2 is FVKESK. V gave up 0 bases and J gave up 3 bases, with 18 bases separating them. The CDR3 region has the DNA TGTGCCAGCAGCCAAGATATTTGGAGGGGTTACAGTGGAAACACCATATATTTT. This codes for CASSQDIWRGYSGNTIYF. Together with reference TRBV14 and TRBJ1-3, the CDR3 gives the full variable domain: EAGVTQFPSHSVIEKGQTVTLRCDPISGHDNLYWYRRVMGKEIKFLLHFVKESKQDESGMPNNRFLAERTGGTYSTLKVQPAELEDSGVYFCASSQDIWRGYSGNTIYFGEGSWLTVV.

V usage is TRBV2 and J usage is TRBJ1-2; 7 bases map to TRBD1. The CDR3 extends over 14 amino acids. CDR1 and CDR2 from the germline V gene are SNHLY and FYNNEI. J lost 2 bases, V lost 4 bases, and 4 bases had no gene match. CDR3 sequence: CASSGGGANYGYTF. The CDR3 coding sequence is TGTGCCAGCAGTGGAGGGGGCGCGAACTATGGCTACACCTTC.

The CDR3 nucleotides are TGTGCCAGCAGTATTAGCGGGAGAGCCCCTGGGGCCAACGTCCTGACTTTC. Translation gives CASSISGRAPGANVLTF. The chain has TRBV7-3 and TRBJ2-6, with 9 bases fitting TRBD2. Germline V gives CDR1 SGHTA, CDR2 FQGTGA. V lost 6 bases, J lost 2 bases, and 8 bases stayed unmatched. This CDR3 is built from 17 residues.

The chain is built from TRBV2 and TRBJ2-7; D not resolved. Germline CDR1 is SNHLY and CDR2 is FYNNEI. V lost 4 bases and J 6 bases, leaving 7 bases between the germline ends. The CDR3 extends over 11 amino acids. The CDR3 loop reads CASSGLLEQYF. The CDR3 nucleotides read TGTGCCAGCAGTGGACTTCTCGAGCAGTACTTC.

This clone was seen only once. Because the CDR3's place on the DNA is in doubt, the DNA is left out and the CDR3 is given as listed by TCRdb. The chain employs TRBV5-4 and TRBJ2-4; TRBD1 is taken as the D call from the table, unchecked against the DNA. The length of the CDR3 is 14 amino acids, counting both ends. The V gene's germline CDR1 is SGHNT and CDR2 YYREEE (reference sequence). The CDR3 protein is CASSFGTGSVVRYF.